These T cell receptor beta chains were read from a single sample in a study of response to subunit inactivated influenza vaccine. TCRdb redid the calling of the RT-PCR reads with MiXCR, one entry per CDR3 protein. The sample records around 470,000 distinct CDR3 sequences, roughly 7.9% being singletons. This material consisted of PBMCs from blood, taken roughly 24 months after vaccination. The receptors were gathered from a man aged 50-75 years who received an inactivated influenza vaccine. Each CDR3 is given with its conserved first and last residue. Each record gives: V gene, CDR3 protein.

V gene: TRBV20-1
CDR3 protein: CSARVTGGVGQPQHF

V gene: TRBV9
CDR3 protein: CASSSGGLRFDTQYF

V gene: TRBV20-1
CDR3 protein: CSAVSLAGAAQETQYF

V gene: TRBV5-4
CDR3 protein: CASSPQGQSSYEQYF

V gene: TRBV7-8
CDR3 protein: CASSLVALGTGANVLTF

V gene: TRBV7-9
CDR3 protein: CASSLPDGTVNTEAFF

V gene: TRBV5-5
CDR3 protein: CASSLLAGLYNEQFF

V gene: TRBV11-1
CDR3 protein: CASIPIGRMSSQTGELFF

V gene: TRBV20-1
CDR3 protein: CSARIQGLEHF

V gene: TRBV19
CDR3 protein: CASSEYSRGTGELFF

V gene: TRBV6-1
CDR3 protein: CASSHGTSGDNEQFF

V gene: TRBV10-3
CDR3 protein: CAIRDSGETQYF

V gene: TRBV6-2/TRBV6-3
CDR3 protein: CASSSIRVWREQYF

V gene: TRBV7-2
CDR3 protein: CASRSRDSSINTQYF

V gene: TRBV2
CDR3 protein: CASSEARGTGETQYF

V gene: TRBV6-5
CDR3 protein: CASSYTAGTGSKYTQYF

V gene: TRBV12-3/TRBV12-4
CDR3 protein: CASRQRTGQNTGELFF

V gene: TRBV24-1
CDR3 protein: CATSDLGRNTEAFF

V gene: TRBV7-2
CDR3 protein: CASIKGQSLYQETQYF

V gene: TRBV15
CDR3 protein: CATSRGVRGGYEQYF

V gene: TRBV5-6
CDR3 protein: CASSLVRADPNYGYTF

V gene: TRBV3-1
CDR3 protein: CASSPPYADEQFF

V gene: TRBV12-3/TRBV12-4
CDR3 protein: CASSLGEDTSEQYF

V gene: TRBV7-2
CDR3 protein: CASKTGLKETEAFF

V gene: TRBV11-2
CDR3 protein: CASSVLLAGGTYEQYF

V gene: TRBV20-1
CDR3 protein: CSARPPGQGTDTQYF

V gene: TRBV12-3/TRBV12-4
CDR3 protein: CASSLRGEHGYTF

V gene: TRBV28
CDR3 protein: CASSFRDSTDTQYF

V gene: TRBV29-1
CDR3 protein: CSVAGRVGKNIQYF

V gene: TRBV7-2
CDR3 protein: CASSPSGLPSYEQYF

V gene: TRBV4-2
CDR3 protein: CASSQSPDSANTEAFF

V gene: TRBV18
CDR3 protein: CASSPLQAVAKNIQYF

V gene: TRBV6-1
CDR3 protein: CASSSPMRGSSDTQYF

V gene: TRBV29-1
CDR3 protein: CSVEEIVDTQYF

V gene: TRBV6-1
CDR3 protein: CASTVSGGSYNEQFF

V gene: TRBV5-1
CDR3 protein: CASSLEGHKASYTF

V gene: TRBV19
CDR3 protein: CASSIDRREQFF